The clone carrying this TCR beta chain was recorded a few times. The data belong to a study of blood T cell repertoires in COVID-19. Overall study: Sites across the United States, Italy and Spain contributed samples from acute and convalescent COVID-19.

The data were produced by immunoSEQ multiplex PCR, yet TCRdb's version contains in-frame clones alone and is incomplete. The table lists some 200,000 clones, 75% to 85% of them singletons. The CDR3 contains 17 residues. The sequencing sample was made of peripheral blood. This TCR was recovered from a man aged 45-65 years with active or convalescent COVID-19. The chain combines TRBV21-1 with TRBJ2-1; whether TRBD2, the table's D call, matches the DNA was not checked. TRBV21-1 is designated a pseudogene. The CDR3 region is CAHSRKGASGFRNEQFF. The DNA of the CDR3 is TGTGCTCACAGCAGAAAGGGGGCTAGCGGGTTTCGAAATGAGCAGTTCTTC.